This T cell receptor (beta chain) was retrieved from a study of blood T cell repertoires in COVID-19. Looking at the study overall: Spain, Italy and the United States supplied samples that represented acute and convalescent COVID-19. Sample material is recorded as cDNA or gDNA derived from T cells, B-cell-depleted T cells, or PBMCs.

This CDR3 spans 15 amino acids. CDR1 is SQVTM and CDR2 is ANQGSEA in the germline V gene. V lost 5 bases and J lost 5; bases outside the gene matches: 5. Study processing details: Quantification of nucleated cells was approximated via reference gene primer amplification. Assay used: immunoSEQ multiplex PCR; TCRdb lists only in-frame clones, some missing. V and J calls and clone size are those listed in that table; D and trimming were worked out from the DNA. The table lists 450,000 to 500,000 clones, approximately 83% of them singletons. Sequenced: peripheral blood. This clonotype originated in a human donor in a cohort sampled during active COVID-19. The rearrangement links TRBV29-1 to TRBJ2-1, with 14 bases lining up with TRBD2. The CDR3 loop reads CSVQPGLAGDNEQFF. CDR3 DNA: TGCAGCGTTCAACCGGGACTAGCGGGAGACAATGAGCAGTTCTTC.